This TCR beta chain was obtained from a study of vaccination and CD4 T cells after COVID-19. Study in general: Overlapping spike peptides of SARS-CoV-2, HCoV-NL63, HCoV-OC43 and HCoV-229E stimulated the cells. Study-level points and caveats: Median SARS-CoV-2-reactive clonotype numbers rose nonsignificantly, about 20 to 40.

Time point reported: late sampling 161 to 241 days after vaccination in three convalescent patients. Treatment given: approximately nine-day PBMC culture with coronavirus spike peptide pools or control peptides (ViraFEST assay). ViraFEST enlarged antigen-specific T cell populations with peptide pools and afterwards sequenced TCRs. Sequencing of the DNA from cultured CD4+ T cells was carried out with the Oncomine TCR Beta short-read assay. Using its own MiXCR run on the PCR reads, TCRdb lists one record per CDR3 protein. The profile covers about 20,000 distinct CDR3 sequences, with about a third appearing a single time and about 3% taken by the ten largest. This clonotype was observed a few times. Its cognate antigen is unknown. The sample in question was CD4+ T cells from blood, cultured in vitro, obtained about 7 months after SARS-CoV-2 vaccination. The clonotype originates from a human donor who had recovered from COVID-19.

The CDR3 nucleotides read TGTGCCAGCAGTTGGGGGGAGTCCATTAACGAGCAGTACTTC. Protein: CASSWGESINEQYF. The chain is built from TRBV28 and TRBJ2-7; D is possibly TRBD2 (6 bases). This CDR3 is built from 14 residues. Per germline, CDR1 MDHEN and CDR2 SYDVKM. Trimming removed 4 bases at V and 5 bases at J, with 15 bases between.